This paragraph reports one T cell receptor (beta chain). What this receptor recognizes is not known. Base-call qualities are not available, and no considerably larger clone is one nucleotide away. This sample stems from a study of T cell changes during pregnancy in multiple sclerosis (dated by TCRdb to about 2019). Study-level background: In women with multiple sclerosis, the researchers looked at how the T cell repertoire shifted as pregnancy progressed.

Preparation of the library involved the immunoSEQ multiplex PCR assay. TCRdb's version of the immuneACCESS table is confined to in-frame rearrangements and falls short of the full clone set. An unresolved V gene accounts for under half of the shortfall where checked; the remainder is of unknown origin. Within this sample are tens of thousands of clones, with about 90% of them counted one time only. Together, the top ten hold 0.5% of the sample. From its cysteine to its phenylalanine, the CDR3 spans 15 amino acids. The only DNA kept is the CDR3, 45 bases in frame from the first base. V drops 3 bases and J drops 4 bases, leaving 16 bases in between. Via the germline V gene, CDR1 is MDHEN and CDR2 SYDVKM.

The receptor comes from a female donor in good health, enrolled as a control in a pregnancy study. The sequencing used CD4+ T cells from peripheral blood mononuclear cells, collected in the second trimester of pregnancy. The chain is made from TRBV28 and TRBJ2-7; the D gene is perhaps TRBD1, from 5 matching bases. CDR3 reads: CASSLTGQGSYEQYF. In nucleotides, the sequence is TGTGCCAGCAGTTTGACGGGTCAGGGCAGTTACGAGCAGTACTTC.